This T cell receptor (beta chain) was identified in a study of metastatic and nonmetastatic thyroid tumors. Overall study context: Thyroid patients, malignant and benign, had repertoires compared across blood and tumor or nodule tissue. Study-level findings and limits: In both blood and tumor samples, TCR beta diversity was reported significantly higher for malignant than benign nodules.

Methods used by the authors: Building a distant-metastasis classifier for papillary thyroid cancer drew on CDR3 differences across clinicopathological groups. TCRdb redid the clone calls on the PCR reads using MiXCR. The V and J calls and clone size are TCRdb's, not the authors'. The profile covers 30,000 to 35,000 clones, with 25% to 30% appearing a single time and 7.8% taken by the ten largest. Ahead of thyroid surgery, no patient had received treatment of any kind. The V gene's germline CDR1 is KGHSH and CDR2 LQKENI. This CDR3 has 15 residues. V trimming: 5 bases; J trimming: 9 bases; junction bases outside the gene matches: 10. As for this clone: Its antigen remains unidentified. This CDR3 is missing its conserved last phenylalanine or tryptophan, likely due to a read error.

The chain combines TRBV18 with TRBJ1-6, with 7 bases that match TRBD1. This receptor was identified in a female donor with papillary thyroid cancer or a benign thyroid nodule (not recorded which). Some clones in this sample may be carry-over from other donors' samples. Sequencing was performed on blood. The CDR3 DNA is TGTGCCAGCTCATCCCGGACAGGTAAGCCTTCACCCCTCCACTCT. Amino acids: CASSSRTGKPSPLHS.